The 6 T cell receptor beta chains below all came from one sample that was sequenced in a study of control samples from healthy donors and cancer patients. Some clones are missing from TCRdb's copy, which holds only in-frame ones; the method was immunoSEQ multiplex PCR. The sample consists of over 150,000 clones, about 94% of them appearing once. Sequenced input: blood. Receptors were obtained from a man aged 35 to 55 in good health.

This chain connects TRBV5-6 to TRBJ2-3, with D hard to call. With 2 bases removed from V and 0 bases from J, the gap between germline ends came to 7 bases. CDR3 length: 14 amino acids. Germline-derived CDR1 and CDR2 are SGHDT and YYEEEE. CDR3 DNA: TGTGCCAGCAGCTTAGGTGCTAGCACAGATACGCAGTATTTT. Translation gives CASSLGASTDTQYF.

The chain combines TRBV5-6 with TRBJ2-7, with a possible D match to TRBD2 (6 bases). Germline V gene sequence: CDR1 SGHDT, CDR2 YYEEEE. This CDR3 spans 12 amino acids. The V gene lost 7 bases and the J gene lost 3 bases, with 11 bases spanning the gap. DNA for the CDR3: TGTGCCAGCGAGGACTACCGCTACGAGCAGTACTTC. This sequence encodes CASEDYRYEQYF.

The rearrangement links TRBV4-3 to TRBJ1-2; 7 bases fit TRBD1. The V and J ends lost 1 base and 5 bases, in that order; junction bases with no gene match: 7. Germline CDR1 and CDR2: LGHNA and YSLEER. The CDR3 extends over 15 amino acids. The CDR3 reads CASSQGSATGYGYTF. CDR3 DNA: TGCGCCAGCAGCCAAGGCAGTGCGACAGGGTATGGCTACACCTTC.

The J gene is TRBJ1-2, the V gene TRBV5-8; unclear D gene. From germline, CDR1 is SGHTS and CDR2 YDEGEE. Trimming pared 1 base from V and 2 bases from J, leaving 6 bases between. The CDR3 extends over 13 amino acids. The CDR3 here is CASSLLQNYGYTF. DNA for the CDR3: TGTGCCAGCAGCTTGTTACAGAACTATGGCTACACCTTC. Full variable domain (remainder filled in from reference TRBV5-8 and TRBJ1-2): EAGVTQSPTHLIKTRGQQATLRCSPISGHTSVYWYQQALGLGLQFLLWYDEGEERNRGNFPPRFSGRQFPNYSSELNVNALELEDSALYLCASSLLQNYGYTFGSGTRLTVV.

The gene calls are TRBV5-5 and TRBJ1-2, with D possibly TRBD1 on 5 matching bases. This CDR3 spans 13 amino acids. Trimming took off 2 bases at V and 8 bases at J, with 13 bases between the two ends. Germline lookup yields CDR1 SGHKS and CDR2 YYEKEE (reference sequence). The CDR3 here is CASSFSTGEGYTF. The CDR3, as DNA: TGTGCCAGCAGCTTTTCAACAGGAGAAGGCTACACCTTC.

J is TRBJ1-2 and V is TRBV5-1; the D gene is possibly TRBD1 (5 bases). CDR1 is SGHRS and CDR2 is YFSETQ in the germline V gene. V was shortened by 0 bases and J by 5 bases, with 14 bases between the two germline ends. The CDR3 runs to 15 residues. CDR3 sequence: CASSLEVSGPYGYTF. CDR3 sequence (DNA): TGCGCCAGCAGCTTGGAGGTTTCGGGGCCATATGGCTACACCTTC.